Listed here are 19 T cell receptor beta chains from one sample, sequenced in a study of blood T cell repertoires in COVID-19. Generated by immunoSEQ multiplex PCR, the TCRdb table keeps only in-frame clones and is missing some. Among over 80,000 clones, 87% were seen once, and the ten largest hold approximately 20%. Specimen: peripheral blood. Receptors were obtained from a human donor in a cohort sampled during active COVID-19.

In DNA, the CDR3 is TGTGCCAGCAGTCAGGGACAGGGTAGACAGCCCCAGCATTTT. It codes for CASSQGQGRQPQHF. V is TRBV27 and J is TRBJ1-5; 9 bases are shared with TRBD1. This CDR3 is built from 14 residues. Germline lookup yields CDR1 MNHEY and CDR2 SMNVEV (reference sequence). V lost 5 bases to trimming and J lost 7 bases; unmatched junction nucleotides: 6.

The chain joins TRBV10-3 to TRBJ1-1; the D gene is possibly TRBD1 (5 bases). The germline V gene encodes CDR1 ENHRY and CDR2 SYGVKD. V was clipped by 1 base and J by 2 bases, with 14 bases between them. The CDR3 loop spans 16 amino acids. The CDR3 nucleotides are TGTGCCATCAGTGAGTGGGCAGGGAGGGACAACACTGAAGCTTTCTTT. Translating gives CAISEWAGRDNTEAFF.

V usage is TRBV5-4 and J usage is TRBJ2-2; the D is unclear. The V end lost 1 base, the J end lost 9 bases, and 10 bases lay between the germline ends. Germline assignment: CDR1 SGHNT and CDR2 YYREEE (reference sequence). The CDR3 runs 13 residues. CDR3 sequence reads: CASSLRGGRELFF. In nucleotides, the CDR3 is TGTGCCAGCAGCTTGAGAGGTGGCCGGGAGCTGTTTTTT.

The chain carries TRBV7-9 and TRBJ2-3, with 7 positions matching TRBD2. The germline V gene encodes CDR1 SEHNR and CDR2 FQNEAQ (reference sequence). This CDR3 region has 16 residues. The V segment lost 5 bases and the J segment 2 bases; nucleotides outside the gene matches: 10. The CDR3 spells CASSPSGGAPTDTQYF. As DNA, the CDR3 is TGTGCCAGCAGCCCATCGGGGGGAGCCCCCACAGATACGCAGTATTTT.

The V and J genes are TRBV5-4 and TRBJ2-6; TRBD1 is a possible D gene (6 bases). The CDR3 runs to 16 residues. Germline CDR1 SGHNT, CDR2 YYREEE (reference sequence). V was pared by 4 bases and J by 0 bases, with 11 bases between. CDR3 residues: CASSPGQSSGANVLTF. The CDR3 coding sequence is TGTGCCAGCAGCCCAGGACAGAGCTCTGGGGCCAACGTCCTGACTTTC.

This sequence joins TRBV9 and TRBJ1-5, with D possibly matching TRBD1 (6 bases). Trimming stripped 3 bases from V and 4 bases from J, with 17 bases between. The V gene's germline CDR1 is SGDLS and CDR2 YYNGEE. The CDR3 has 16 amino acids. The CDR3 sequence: CASSAHGGQGNQPQHF. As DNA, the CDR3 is TGTGCCAGCAGCGCCCACGGGGGGCAGGGGAATCAGCCCCAGCATTTT.

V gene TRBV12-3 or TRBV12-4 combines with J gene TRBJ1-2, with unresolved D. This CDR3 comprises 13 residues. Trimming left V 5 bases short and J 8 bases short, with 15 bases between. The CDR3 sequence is CASSRLSPLGYTF. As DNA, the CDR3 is TGTGCCAGCAGTCGTCTGTCCCCTCTAGGCTACACCTTC.

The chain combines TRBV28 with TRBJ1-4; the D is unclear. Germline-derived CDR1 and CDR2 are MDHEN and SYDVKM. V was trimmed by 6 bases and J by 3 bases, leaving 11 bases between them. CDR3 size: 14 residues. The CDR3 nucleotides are TGTGCCAGCAGGGGGTGGGGAGCTAATGAAAAACTGTTTTTT. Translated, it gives CASRGWGANEKLFF.

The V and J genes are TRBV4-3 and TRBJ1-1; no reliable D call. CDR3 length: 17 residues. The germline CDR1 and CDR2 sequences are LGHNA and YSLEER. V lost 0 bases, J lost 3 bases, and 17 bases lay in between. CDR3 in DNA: TGCGCCAGCAGCCAAGATCTATTAGCCGAAGCTTACACTGAAGCTTTCTTT. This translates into CASSQDLLAEAYTEAFF.

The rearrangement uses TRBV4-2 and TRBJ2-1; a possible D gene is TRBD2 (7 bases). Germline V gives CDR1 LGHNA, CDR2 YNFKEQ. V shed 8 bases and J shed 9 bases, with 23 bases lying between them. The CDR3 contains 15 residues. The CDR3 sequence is CASARGGRARGEQFF. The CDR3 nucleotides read TGTGCCAGCGCAAGAGGGGGGAGGGCCAGGGGTGAGCAGTTCTTC.

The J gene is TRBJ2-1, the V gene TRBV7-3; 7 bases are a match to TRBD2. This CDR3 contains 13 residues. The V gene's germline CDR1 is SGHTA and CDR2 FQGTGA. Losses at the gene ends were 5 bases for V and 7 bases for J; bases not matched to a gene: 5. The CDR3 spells CASSTRGENEQFF. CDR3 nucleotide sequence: TGTGCCAGCAGCACCCGGGGGGAAAATGAGCAGTTCTTC. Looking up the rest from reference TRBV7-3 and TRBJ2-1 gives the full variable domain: GAGVSQTPSNKVTEKGKYVELRCDPISGHTALYWYRQSLGQGPEFLIYFQGTGAADDSGLPNDRFFAVRPEGSVSTLKIQRTERGDSAVYLCASSTRGENEQFFGPGTRLTVL.

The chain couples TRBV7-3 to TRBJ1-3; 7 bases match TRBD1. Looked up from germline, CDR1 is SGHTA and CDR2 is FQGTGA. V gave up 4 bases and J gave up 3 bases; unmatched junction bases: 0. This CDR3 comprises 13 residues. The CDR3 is CASSSGGGNTIYF. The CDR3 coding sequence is TGTGCCAGCAGCTCAGGGGGTGGAAACACCATATATTTT.

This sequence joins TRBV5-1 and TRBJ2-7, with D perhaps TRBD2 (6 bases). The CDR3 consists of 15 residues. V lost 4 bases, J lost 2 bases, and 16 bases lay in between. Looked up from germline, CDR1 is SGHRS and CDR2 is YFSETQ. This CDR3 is CASSLERALTYEQYF. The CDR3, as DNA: TGCGCCAGCAGCCTCGAGCGGGCGCTTACCTACGAGCAGTACTTC.

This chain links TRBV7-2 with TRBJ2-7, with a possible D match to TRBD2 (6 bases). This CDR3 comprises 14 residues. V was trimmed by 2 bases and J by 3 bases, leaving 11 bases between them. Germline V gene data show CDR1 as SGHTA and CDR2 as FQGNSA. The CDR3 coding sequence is TGTGCCAGCAGCTTAAACCCGGGAGACTACGAGCAGTACTTC. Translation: CASSLNPGDYEQYF.

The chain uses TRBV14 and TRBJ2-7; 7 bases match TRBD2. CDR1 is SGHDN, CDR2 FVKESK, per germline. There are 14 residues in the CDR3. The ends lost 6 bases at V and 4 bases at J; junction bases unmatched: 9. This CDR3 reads CASREAGVGYEQYF. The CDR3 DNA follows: TGTGCCAGCAGGGAGGCGGGAGTTGGGTACGAGCAGTACTTC.

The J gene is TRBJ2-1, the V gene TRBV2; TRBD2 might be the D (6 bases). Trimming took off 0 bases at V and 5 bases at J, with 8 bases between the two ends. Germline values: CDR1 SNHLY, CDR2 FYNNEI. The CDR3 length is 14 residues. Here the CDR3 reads CASSEALANNEQFF. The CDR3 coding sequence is TGTGCCAGCAGTGAAGCCCTAGCGAACAATGAGCAGTTCTTC. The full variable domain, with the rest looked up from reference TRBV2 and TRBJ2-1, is EPEVTQTPSHQVTQMGQEVILRCVPISNHLYFYWYRQILGQKVEFLVSFYNNEISEKSEIFDDQFSVERPDGSNFTLKIRSTKLEDSAMYFCASSEALANNEQFFGPGTRLTVL.

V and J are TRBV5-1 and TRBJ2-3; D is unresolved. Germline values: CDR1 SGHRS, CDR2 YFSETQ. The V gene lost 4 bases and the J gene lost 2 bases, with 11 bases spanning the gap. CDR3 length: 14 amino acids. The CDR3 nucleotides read TGCGCCAGCAGCCCACCCGACACCACAGATACGCAGTATTTT. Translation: CASSPPDTTDTQYF.

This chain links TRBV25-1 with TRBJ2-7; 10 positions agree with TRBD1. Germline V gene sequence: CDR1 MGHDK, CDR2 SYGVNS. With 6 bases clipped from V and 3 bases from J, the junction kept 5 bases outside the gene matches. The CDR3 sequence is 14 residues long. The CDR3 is CASRTGQGNYEQYF. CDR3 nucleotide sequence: TGTGCCAGCAGAACGGGACAGGGGAACTACGAGCAGTACTTC.

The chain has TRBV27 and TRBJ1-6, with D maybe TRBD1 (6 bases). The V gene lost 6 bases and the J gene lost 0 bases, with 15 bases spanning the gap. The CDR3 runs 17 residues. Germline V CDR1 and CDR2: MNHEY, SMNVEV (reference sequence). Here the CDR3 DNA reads TGTGCCAGCAGCCATACAACAGGGAGCTCCTATAATTCACCCCTCCACTTT. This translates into CASSHTTGSSYNSPLHF.